The clone carrying this T cell receptor (beta chain) was seen more than once but under ten times. MiXCR, applied by TCRdb to the RT-PCR reads, yields one record per CDR3 protein. The repertoire holds 450,000 to 700,000 distinct CDR3 sequences, with around 15% as singletons. This specimen belongs to a study of response to subunit inactivated influenza vaccine. CDR1 DFQATT and CDR2 SNEGSKA come from the germline V gene (reference sequence). The CDR3 has 14 residues. J was trimmed by 3 bases and V by 3 bases; bases with no gene match: 3. The source material was PBMCs from blood, sampled 11 to 12 days after vaccination. This sequence joins TRBV20-1 and TRBJ2-3, with 10 bases lining up with TRBD2. This receptor was taken from a man in his fifties or sixties who received an inactivated influenza vaccine. The CDR3 sequence is CSASLAGGTDTQYF. CDR3 coding DNA: TGCAGTGCTAGTTTAGCGGGAGGAACAGATACGCAGTATTTT.